In this sample, the clone carrying this T cell receptor (beta chain) turned up a few times. The target antigen is unknown. Unique molecular identifier tags were affixed to discrete cDNA molecules. TCRdb independently ran MiXCR on the 5' RACE reads; one entry per CDR3 protein. The sample holds fewer than 85,000 distinct CDR3 sequences, over 9% seen once. The V gene end was trimmed by 6 bases and the J gene end by 0 bases; junction bases not matched to a gene: 5. CDR3 size: 15 residues. The data derive from a study of early T cells in non-severe SARS-CoV-2 infection. Study information: With bulk RNA from unsorted whole blood as input, sequencing yielded unpaired chains.

General observations from the study: In VDJdb matching, anti-spike CD8 responses were favored while private and CD4 specificities went missing.

This chain links TRBV12-3 or TRBV12-4 with TRBJ2-1, with 7 positions matching TRBD2. What was sequenced was whole blood. This TCR was sampled from an adult who was a healthcare worker with PCR-confirmed SARS-CoV-2 infection or an uninfected control (not recorded which). CDR3 residues: CASRPGGSSYNEQFF. The CDR3 DNA reads as TGTGCCAGCAGGCCCGGGGGGAGCTCCTACAATGAGCAGTTCTTC.